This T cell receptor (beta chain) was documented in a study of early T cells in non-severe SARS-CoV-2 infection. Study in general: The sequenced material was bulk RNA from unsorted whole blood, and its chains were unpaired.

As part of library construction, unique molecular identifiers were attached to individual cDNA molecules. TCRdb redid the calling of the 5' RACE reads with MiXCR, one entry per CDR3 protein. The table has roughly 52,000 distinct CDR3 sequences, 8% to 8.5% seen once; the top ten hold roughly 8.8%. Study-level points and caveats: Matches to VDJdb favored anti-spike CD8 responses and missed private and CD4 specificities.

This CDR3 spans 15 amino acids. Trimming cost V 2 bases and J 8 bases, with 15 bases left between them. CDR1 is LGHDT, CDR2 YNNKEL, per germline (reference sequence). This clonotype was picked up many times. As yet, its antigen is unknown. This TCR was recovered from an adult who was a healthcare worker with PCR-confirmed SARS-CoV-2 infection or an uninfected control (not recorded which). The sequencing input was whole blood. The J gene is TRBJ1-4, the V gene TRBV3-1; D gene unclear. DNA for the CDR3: TGTGCCAGCAGCCAACCTGGGAGTGCCTGGGAAAAACTGTTTTTT. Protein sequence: CASSQPGSAWEKLFF.